The table lists the clone carrying this T cell receptor (beta chain) with many counts. Its antigen is undetermined. The record originates from a study of CD8 T cells in ankylosing spondylitis. The CDR3 runs to 14 residues. Germline CDR1 and CDR2: MDHEN and SYDVKM. V lost 4 bases and J lost 6, with 16 bases in between. Study results and caveats: There was a TCR beta motif, made of eight highly homologous variants, that appeared characteristic of ankylosing spondylitis blood.

MiXCR was run by TCRdb on the 5' RACE reads, yielding one entry per CDR3 protein. In the table there are about 330,000 distinct CDR3 sequences, less than 10% of which are singletons. The chain joins TRBV28 to TRBJ2-7; no clear D gene. Sequencing was carried out using blood, either unsorted or a sorted T cell fraction (not recorded which). This receptor was taken from a male donor with ankylosing spondylitis. The CDR3 bases are TGTGCCAGCAGTTCGGTTTTGGGTAGCCCCGAGCAGTACTTC. Amino acid sequence: CASSSVLGSPEQYF.